One sample yielded the 19 T cell receptor beta chains listed below, sequenced in a study of T cells in Graves' hyperthyroidism and ophthalmopathy. Amplification yielded TCR beta CDR3 regions, with RNA transcripts as the source. During a first-round RT-PCR of the TCR CDR3, the HTBI primer set was used. TCRdb reanalysed the multiplex PCR reads using MiXCR and keeps one entry per CDR3 protein. The sample yields around 800,000 distinct CDR3 sequences, 35% to 45% seen once. The sample taken for sequencing was blood. These receptors were taken from a man younger than 30 with Graves' hyperthyroidism.

This clonotype was picked up a small number of times. The chain uses TRBV9 and TRBJ2-3; D remains ambiguous. Germline V lookup: CDR1 SGDLS, CDR2 YYNGEE. The germline V and J ends were trimmed by 2 bases and 1 base, with 5 bases remaining between them. The CDR3 runs 13 residues. CDR3 sequence: CASSVGGTDTQYF. CDR3 in DNA: TGTGCCAGCAGCGTTGGAGGCACAGATACGCAGTATTTT.

This clonotype showed up many times. The rearrangement joins TRBV20-1 to TRBJ1-1; D not certain. Germline CDR1 and CDR2: DFQATT and SNEGSKA (reference sequence). V was cut by 1 base and J by 1 base, with 10 bases left in between. The CDR3 contains 14 residues. CDR3 sequence: CSARALPRNTEAFF. The CDR3 DNA reads as TGCAGTGCTAGAGCCTTGCCGAGGAACACTGAAGCTTTCTTT.

This clonotype was observed many times. The V and J genes are TRBV19 and TRBJ1-5, with D possibly being TRBD1 (5 bases). The CDR3 sequence is 15 residues long. V was trimmed by 3 bases and J by 2 bases, leaving 11 bases between them. The germline gives CDR1 LNHDA, CDR2 SQIVND (reference sequence). The CDR3, as DNA: TGTGCCAGTAGTATGAGGGGTGGGCGCAATCAGCCCCAGCATTTT. Its protein is CASSMRGGRNQPQHF.

The chain carries TRBV9 and TRBJ2-5; D is uncertain. Germline lookup yields CDR1 SGDLS and CDR2 YYNGEE. Trimming pared 3 bases from V and 7 bases from J, leaving 16 bases between. There are 14 residues in the CDR3. The CDR3 DNA is TGTGCCAGCAGCGAAGGCCCCTCAGGTGGGACCCAGTACTTC. This gives the protein CASSEGPSGGTQYF. Variable domain in full (rest from reference TRBV9 and TRBJ2-5): DSGVTQTPKHLITATGQRVTLRCSPRSGDLSVYWYQQSLDQGLQFLIQYYNGEERAKGNILERFSAQQFPDLHSELNLSSLELGDSALYFCASSEGPSGGTQYFGPGTRLLVL.

In its sample, this clonotype was seen many times. The V call is TRBV15, the J call TRBJ1-3; tentatively, D is TRBD1 (5 bases). Trimming removed 0 bases at V and 8 bases at J, with 17 bases between. The CDR3 sequence is 16 residues long. CDR1 and CDR2 from the germline V gene are LNHNV and YYDKDF (reference sequence). CDR3 protein: CATSRDRDPEGHTIYF. The CDR3 nucleotides are TGTGCCACCAGCAGAGATAGGGACCCTGAAGGTCACACCATATATTTT.

This clonotype was seen more than once but under ten times. The chain couples TRBV4-1 to TRBJ1-1; perhaps TRBD1 as D (6 bases). The CDR3 length is 15 residues. The V end was cut by 4 bases, the J end by 3 bases, with 15 bases between. Germline V gene data show CDR1 as MGHRA and CDR2 as YSYEKL. In DNA form, the CDR3 reads TGCGCCAGCAGCCGAATTGCGGGGGCCGACACTGAAGCTTTCTTT. The encoded protein is CASSRIAGADTEAFF.

This clonotype was counted a single time. A much larger clone differs by one base, so this may be a read error. DNA of the CDR3: TGTGCCAGTAGTATAGACCCTTGGCAGCCCCAGCATTTT. Its translation is CASSIDPWQPQHF. V is TRBV19 and J is TRBJ1-5; D is unclear. In germline, CDR1 is LNHDA, CDR2 SQIVND (reference sequence). The CDR3 totals 13 residues. Trimming left V 0 bases short and J 7 bases short, with 7 bases between. Complete variable domain (other parts from reference TRBV19 and TRBJ1-5): DGGITQSPKYLFRKEGQNVTLSCEQNLNHDAMYWYRQDPGQGLRLIYYSQIVNDFQKGDIAEGYSVSREKKESFPLTVTSAQKNPTAFYLCASSIDPWQPQHFGDGTRLSIL.

This clonotype has more than one count but fewer than ten. The chain recombines TRBV7-9 with TRBJ1-5; 8 positions match TRBD1. V lost 5 bases to trimming and J lost 1 base; unmatched junction nucleotides: 13. This CDR3 has 18 residues. CDR1 and CDR2 from the germline V gene are SEHNR and FQNEAQ (reference sequence). In DNA, the CDR3 is TGTGCCAGCAGCGCAGGGACAGGTCCGATCGCGAGCAATCAGCCCCAGCATTTT. Protein sequence: CASSAGTGPIASNQPQHF.

The sample holds one count of this clonotype. The rearrangement uses TRBV6-5 and TRBJ2-5; D might be TRBD1 or TRBD2, each matching 5 bases. Trimming shortened V by 4 bases and J by 4 bases, and 13 bases separated the two germline ends. CDR1 MNHEY and CDR2 SVGAGI come from the germline V gene. The CDR3 has 14 residues. CDR3 coding DNA: TGTGCCAGCAGTTTCGGGGCCTTCGGAGAGACCCAGTACTTC. It codes for CASSFGAFGETQYF.

About this clonotype: The junction departs from germline at one end; a sequencing error may be responsible. The chain recombines TRBV7-2 with TRBJ1-1, with D hard to call. Germline CDR1 and CDR2: SGHTA and FQGNSA. The length of the CDR3 is 15 residues. The CDR3 region is CACSLFPTVNTEAFF. The CDR3 DNA is TGTGCCTGCAGCTTATTTCCAACGGTGAACACTGAAGCTTTCTTT.

The V gene is TRBV7-9, the J gene TRBJ2-4; 7 positions match TRBD2. Germline CDR1 is SEHNR and CDR2 is FQNEAQ (reference sequence). Trimming removed 8 bases from V and 5 bases from J; junction bases left unmatched: 6. The CDR3 is made up of 13 amino acids. Here the CDR3 reads CASVQGGENIQYF. The DNA of the CDR3 is TGTGCCAGCGTCCAGGGAGGGGAAAACATTCAGTACTTC.

J is TRBJ1-3 and V is TRBV25-1, with 8 positions matching TRBD1. V gave up 5 bases and J gave up 2 bases; unmatched junction bases: 5. This CDR3 comprises 15 residues. The germline CDR1 and CDR2 sequences are MGHDK and SYGVNS. The CDR3: CASSFDRGTGNTIYF. DNA of the CDR3: TGTGCCAGCAGTTTCGACAGGGGTACTGGAAACACCATATATTTT.

V and J are TRBV20-1 and TRBJ2-7; 10 bases map to TRBD2. From germline, CDR1 is DFQATT and CDR2 SNEGSKA (reference sequence). There are 15 residues in the CDR3. J lost 0 bases, V lost 3 bases, and 5 bases had no gene match. CDR3 in DNA: TGCAGTGCTAGTGGAGCTAGCGGGAGCTCCTACGAGCAGTACTTC. This encodes CSASGASGSSYEQYF.

The chain is built from TRBV12-3 or TRBV12-4 and TRBJ2-5, with 13 bases aligning to TRBD2. After removal of 6 bases from V and 7 bases from J, the junction contained 11 bases not matched to a gene. The CDR3 has 16 amino acids. The CDR3: CASSLPGLAGLGTQYF. CDR3 sequence (DNA): TGTGCCAGCAGCCTCCCGGGACTAGCGGGGCTAGGGACCCAGTACTTC.

The sample holds a few counts of this clonotype. This chain joins TRBV4-3 and TRBJ2-7; a weak D match, TRBD2 (6 bases). The V end lost 2 bases, the J end lost 5 bases, and 13 bases lay between the germline ends. The CDR3 runs to 14 residues. Germline values: CDR1 LGHNA, CDR2 YSLEER. CDR3 coding DNA: TGCGCCAGCAGCCAATCCCCCGGGACTCACGAGCAGTACTTC. The encoded protein is CASSQSPGTHEQYF.

The V call is TRBV7-6, the J call TRBJ1-2, with unresolved D. This CDR3 contains 14 residues. Germline V gives CDR1 SGHVS, CDR2 FNYEAQ. V lost 1 base to trimming and J lost 1 base, with 7 bases between them. CDR3 bases: TGTGCCAGCAGCTTAGTCCCTCTTAACTATGGCTACACCTTC. Translated: CASSLVPLNYGYTF.

This clonotype was seen only a few times. This chain uses TRBV7-2 with TRBJ1-5; no clear D gene. The germline V gene encodes CDR1 SGHTA and CDR2 FQGNSA. V lost 5 bases and J 3 bases, leaving 11 bases between the germline ends. The CDR3 is made up of 14 amino acids. This CDR3 reads CASSVDGHNQPQHF. In DNA form, the CDR3 reads TGTGCCAGCAGCGTGGACGGCCACAATCAGCCCCAGCATTTT.

The chain links TRBV7-2 to TRBJ1-1; a weak D match, TRBD1 (5 bases). This CDR3 contains 15 residues. The ends were cut back, 5 bases at V and 5 bases at J, with 18 bases in the middle. Germline CDR1 reads SGHTA; CDR2 reads FQGNSA. The DNA for the CDR3 is TGTGCCAGCAGCCCATTGGGTCAGGGTTGGACTGAAGCTTTCTTT. Its translation is CASSPLGQGWTEAFF.

The chain joins TRBV7-9 to TRBJ2-7; possibly TRBD1 or TRBD2 for D (5 bases each). The V end lost 1 base, the J end lost 7 bases, and 11 bases lay between the germline ends. Germline V gene data show CDR1 as SEHNR and CDR2 as FQNEAQ (reference sequence). There are 13 residues in the CDR3. This CDR3 is CASSLESGQEQYF. Written as DNA, the CDR3 is TGTGCCAGCAGCTTAGAATCGGGGCAAGAGCAGTACTTC.